These T cell receptor beta chains were read from a single sample in a study of blood T cells in healthy people across ages. From the 5' RACE reads, TCRdb called clonotypes with MiXCR, one entry per CDR3 protein. This sample has hundreds of thousands of distinct CDR3 sequences; about 26% occur once, and the top ten carry approximately 3.5%. These data also featured in a second study, about T cells of mothers and their children.

Sample: blood. The receptors were gathered from a boy between 2 and 10 years old in good health. Both conserved end residues are part of each CDR3. D genes are given only for firm matches. Size is stated for part of the rows, as once, few or many counts, or as a class when the clone is expanded.

CASSIGGLAKNIQYF	TGTGCCAGTAGTATCGGCGGGTTAGCCAAAAACATTCAGTACTTC	.	TRBJ2-4	.	TRBV19
CASSRQSSGGTETQYF	TGTGCCAGCAGCCGGCAATCTAGCGGGGGTACGGAGACCCAGTACTTC	TRBD2	TRBJ2-5	.	TRBV7-8
CASSSDRETSYEQYF	TGTGCCAGCAGCTCTGACAGGGAGACATCCTACGAGCAGTACTTC	TRBD1	TRBJ2-7	.	TRBV7-9
CATRQGPNQPQHF	TGTGCCACCAGACAGGGCCCAAATCAGCCCCAGCATTTT	TRBD1	TRBJ1-5	.	TRBV10-3
CSVRTGGGGTEAFF	TGCAGCGTGCGGACAGGGGGGGGAGGCACTGAAGCTTTCTTT	TRBD1	TRBJ1-1	.	TRBV29-1
CASSLSPGGVRNEQFF	TGTGCCAGCAGCTTGTCTCCGGGAGGAGTACGCAATGAGCAGTTCTTC	TRBD2	TRBJ2-1	few	TRBV13
CASSLVIETSGRAWQETQYF	TGTGCCAGCAGCTTGGTCATCGAGACTAGCGGGAGGGCCTGGCAAGAGACCCAGTACTTC	TRBD2	TRBJ2-5	few	TRBV5-4
CSARDRRRADTQYF	TGCAGTGCTAGAGACCGAAGGAGGGCTGATACGCAGTATTTT	.	TRBJ2-3	.	TRBV20-1
CASSLATSGTDTQYF	TGCGCCAGCAGCTTGGCCACTAGCGGCACAGATACGCAGTATTTT	TRBD2	TRBJ2-3	.	TRBV5-1
CASRPERGNSYEQYF	TGTGCCAGCAGGCCGGAGCGGGGGAACTCCTACGAGCAGTACTTC	TRBD2	TRBJ2-7	many	TRBV7-8
CASSYLGGSTDTQYF	TGTGCCAGCAGCTACTTGGGCGGAAGCACAGATACGCAGTATTTT	.	TRBJ2-3	.	TRBV11-2
CASSLSSGYSSGYTF	TGTGCCAGCAGTCTCTCCTCTGGGTATTCTAGCGGCTACACCTTC	.	TRBJ1-2	few	TRBV6-6
CASSQDHGAVYGYTF	TGCGCCAGCAGCCAAGATCACGGGGCTGTCTATGGCTACACCTTC	.	TRBJ1-2	.	TRBV4-3
CAIRRAGNEKLFF	TGTGCCATCAGGCGGGCGGGGAATGAAAAACTGTTTTTT	.	TRBJ1-4	few	TRBV10-3
CASSQDRRFTPLHF	TGCGCCAGCAGTCAGGACAGGAGATTCACGCCCCTCCACTTT	TRBD1	TRBJ1-6	.	TRBV10-2
CASSGGGSGANVLTF	TGTGCCAGCAGTGGTGGGGGCTCTGGGGCCAACGTCCTGACTTTC	.	TRBJ2-6	few	TRBV2
CASSYSKAGGGYTF	TGTGCCAGCAGTTACTCGAAGGCAGGAGGCGGCTACACCTTC	.	TRBJ1-2	.	TRBV6-6
CASSVVHF	TGCGCCAGCAGTGTTGTGCACTTC	.	TRBJ2-7	.	TRBV10-1
CASQGRGGLSYNEQFF	TGCGCCTCACAGGGACGCGGGGGACTCTCCTACAATGAGCAGTTCTTC	.	TRBJ2-1	.	TRBV4-1
CASSLGAGSRNEKLFF	TGTGCCAGCAGCTTGGGGGCCGGGAGTCGGAATGAAAAACTGTTTTTT	.	TRBJ1-4	few	TRBV5-4
CASRRTSGMSETQYF	TGTGCCAGCAGACGGACTAGCGGGATGTCTGAGACCCAGTACTTC	TRBD2	TRBJ2-5	few	TRBV7-9
CASSLGTGALNEQFF	TGTGCCAGCAGCTTAGGGACAGGTGCCCTGAATGAGCAGTTCTTC	TRBD1	TRBJ2-1	.	TRBV11-2
CASSQSGLQETQYF	TGTGCCAGCAGCCAAAGCGGGCTCCAAGAGACCCAGTACTTC	.	TRBJ2-5	many	TRBV11-2
CASSLSRTAYNSPLHF	TGTGCCAGCAGTTTATCCCGGACAGCTTATAATTCACCCCTCCACTTT	.	TRBJ1-6	.	TRBV27